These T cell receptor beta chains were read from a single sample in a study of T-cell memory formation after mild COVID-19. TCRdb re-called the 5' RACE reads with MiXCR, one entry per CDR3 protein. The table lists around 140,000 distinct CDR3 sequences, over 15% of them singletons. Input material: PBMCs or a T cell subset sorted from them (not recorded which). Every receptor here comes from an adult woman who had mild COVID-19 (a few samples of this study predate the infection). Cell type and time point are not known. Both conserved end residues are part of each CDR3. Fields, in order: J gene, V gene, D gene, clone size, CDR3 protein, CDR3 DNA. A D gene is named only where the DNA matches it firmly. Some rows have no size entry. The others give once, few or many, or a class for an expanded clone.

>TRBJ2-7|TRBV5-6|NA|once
CASSKPQGIGDEQYF
TGTGCCAGCAGCAAACCTCAGGGGATTGGCGACGAGCAGTACTTC
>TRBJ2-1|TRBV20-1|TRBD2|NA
CSASRNPGLDNGEQFF
TGCAGTGCTAGCCGGAATCCGGGACTAGACAACGGTGAGCAGTTCTTC
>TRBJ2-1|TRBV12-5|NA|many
CASGLGNEQFF
TGTGCTAGTGGTTTGGGCAATGAGCAGTTCTTC
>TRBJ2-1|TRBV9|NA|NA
CASSVAGSGPYQSSYNEQFF
TGTGCCAGCAGCGTAGCTGGAAGCGGCCCGTACCAGAGCTCCTACAATGAGCAGTTCTTC
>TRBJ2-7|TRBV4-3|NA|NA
CASSQDRASATYEQYF
TGCGCCAGCAGCCAAGATAGGGCTAGCGCGACCTACGAGCAGTACTTC
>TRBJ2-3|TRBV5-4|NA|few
CASSPNRVGTDTQYF
TGTGCCAGCAGCCCAAACAGGGTCGGCACAGATACGCAGTATTTT
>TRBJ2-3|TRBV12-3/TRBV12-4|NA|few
CASSYGTPQYF
TGTGCCAGCAGTTACGGGACTCCGCAGTATTTT
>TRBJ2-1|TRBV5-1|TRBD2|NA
CASSFLAGGGNEQFF
TGCGCCAGCAGCTTCCTAGCGGGAGGAGGGAATGAGCAGTTCTTC
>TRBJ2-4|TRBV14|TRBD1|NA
CASSQDFGQGGNIQYF
TGTGCCAGCAGCCAAGATTTTGGACAGGGGGGAAACATTCAGTACTTC
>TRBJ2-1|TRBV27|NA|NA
CASIAQGPRDNEQFF
TGTGCCAGCATTGCCCAGGGGCCGCGGGACAATGAGCAGTTCTTC
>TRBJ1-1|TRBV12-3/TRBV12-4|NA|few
CASSLGEAFF
TGTGCCAGCAGTTTGGGTGAAGCTTTCTTT
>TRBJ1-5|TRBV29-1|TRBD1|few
CSVGDRGSQPQHF
TGCAGCGTTGGGGACAGGGGTTCTCAGCCCCAGCATTTT
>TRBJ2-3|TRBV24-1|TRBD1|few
CATSERGQRWVTDTQYF
TGTGCCACCAGTGAACGGGGACAGAGGTGGGTCACAGATACGCAGTATTTT
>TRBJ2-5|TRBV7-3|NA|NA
CASSRDRAETQYF
TGTGCCAGCAGCCGGGACCGCGCGGAGACCCAGTACTTC
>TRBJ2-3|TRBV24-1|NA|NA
CATSDSGRDTQYF
TGTGCCACCAGTGATAGCGGGCGAGATACGCAGTATTTT
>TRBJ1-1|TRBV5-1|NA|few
CASTLGPRNTEAFF
TGCGCCAGCACATTGGGACCTCGGAACACTGAAGCTTTCTTT
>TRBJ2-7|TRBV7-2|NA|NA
CASSLFTEWRYEQYF
TGTGCCAGCAGCTTATTTACAGAGTGGCGTTACGAGCAGTACTTC
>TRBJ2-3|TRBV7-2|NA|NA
CASSLVAIDTQYF
TGTGCCAGCAGCCTTGTCGCCATAGATACGCAGTATTTT
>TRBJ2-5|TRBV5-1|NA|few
CASSSSTGAQETQYF
TGCGCCAGCAGCTCCTCGACAGGTGCCCAAGAGACCCAGTACTTC
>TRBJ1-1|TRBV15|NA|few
CATSRQGNTEAFF
TGTGCCACCAGCAGACAGGGGAACACTGAAGCTTTCTTT
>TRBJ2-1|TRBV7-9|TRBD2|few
CASSLASLAGWFDNEQFF
TGTGCCAGCAGCTTAGCAAGCCTAGCGGGCTGGTTCGACAATGAGCAGTTCTTC
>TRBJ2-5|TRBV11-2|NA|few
CASSLGVRQETQYF
TGTGCCAGCAGCTTGGGGGTGCGCCAAGAGACCCAGTACTTC
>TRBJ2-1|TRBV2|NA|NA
CASSLTSWSEQFF
TGTGCCAGCAGTCTTACTAGCTGGAGTGAGCAGTTCTTC
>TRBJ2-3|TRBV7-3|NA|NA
CASSSKRAGITDTQYF
TGTGCCAGCAGCTCAAAGCGGGCGGGGATAACAGATACGCAGTATTTT
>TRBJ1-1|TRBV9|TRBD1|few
CASSVAGGAEAFF
TGTGCCAGCAGCGTAGCAGGGGGGGCCGAAGCTTTCTTT
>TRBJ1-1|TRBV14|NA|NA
CASQFGRGTEAFF
TGTGCCTCTCAATTTGGTCGGGGCACTGAAGCTTTCTTT
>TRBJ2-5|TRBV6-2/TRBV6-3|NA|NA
CASSNREETQYF
TGTGCCAGCAGTAATCGAGAAGAGACCCAGTACTTC
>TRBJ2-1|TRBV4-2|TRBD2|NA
CASSQDGTSGSMNEQFF
TGTGCCAGCAGCCAAGATGGGACTAGCGGGAGTATGAATGAGCAGTTCTTC
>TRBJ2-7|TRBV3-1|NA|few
CASSQDRWRGHEQYF
TGTGCCAGCAGCCAAGATCGCTGGAGGGGCCACGAGCAGTACTTC
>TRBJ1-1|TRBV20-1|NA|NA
CSATRQSENTEAFF
TGCAGTGCTACTCGCCAGTCCGAGAACACTGAAGCTTTCTTT
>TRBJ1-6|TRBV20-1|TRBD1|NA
CSARAGTANSPLHF
TGCAGTGCTAGAGCCGGGACAGCTAATTCACCCCTACACTTT
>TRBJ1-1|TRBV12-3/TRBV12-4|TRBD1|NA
CASSPGDRGNTEAFF
TGTGCCAGCAGTCCCGGGGACAGGGGGAACACTGAAGCTTTCTTT
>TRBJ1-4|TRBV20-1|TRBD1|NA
CSAETGDEKLFF
TGCAGTGCGGAGACAGGGGACGAAAAACTGTTTTTT
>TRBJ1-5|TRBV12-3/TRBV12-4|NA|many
CASSFRSNQPQHF
TGTGCCAGCAGTTTTCGTAGCAATCAGCCCCAGCATTTT
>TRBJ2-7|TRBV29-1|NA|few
CSVEERTYEQYF
TGCAGCGTTGAGGAGAGAACCTACGAGCAGTACTTC
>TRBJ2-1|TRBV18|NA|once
CASSPPLDNEQFF
TGTGCCAGCTCACCACCCTTGGACAATGAGCAGTTCTTC
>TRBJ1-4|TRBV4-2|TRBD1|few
CASSQDIGTANEKLFF
TGTGCCAGCAGCCAAGATATCGGGACAGCAAATGAAAAACTGTTTTTT
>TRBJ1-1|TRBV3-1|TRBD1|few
CASSRRTGFNTEAFF
TGTGCCAGCAGCCGTCGGACAGGGTTCAACACTGAAGCTTTCTTT
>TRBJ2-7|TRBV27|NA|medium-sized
CASSIDPNRAVNSEYF
TGTGCCAGCAGTATTGATCCCAACAGGGCGGTGAACTCGGAGTACTTC
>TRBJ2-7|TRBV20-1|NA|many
CSASYQGYEQYF
TGCAGTGCTAGTTACCAGGGATACGAGCAGTACTTC
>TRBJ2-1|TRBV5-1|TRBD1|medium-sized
CASSLSRDRGLDEQFF
TGCGCCAGCAGCTTGTCCCGGGACAGGGGGCTCGATGAGCAGTTCTTC
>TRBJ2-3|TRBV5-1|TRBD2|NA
CASRVAGATDTQYF
TGCGCCAGCAGAGTAGCGGGGGCCACAGATACGCAGTATTTT